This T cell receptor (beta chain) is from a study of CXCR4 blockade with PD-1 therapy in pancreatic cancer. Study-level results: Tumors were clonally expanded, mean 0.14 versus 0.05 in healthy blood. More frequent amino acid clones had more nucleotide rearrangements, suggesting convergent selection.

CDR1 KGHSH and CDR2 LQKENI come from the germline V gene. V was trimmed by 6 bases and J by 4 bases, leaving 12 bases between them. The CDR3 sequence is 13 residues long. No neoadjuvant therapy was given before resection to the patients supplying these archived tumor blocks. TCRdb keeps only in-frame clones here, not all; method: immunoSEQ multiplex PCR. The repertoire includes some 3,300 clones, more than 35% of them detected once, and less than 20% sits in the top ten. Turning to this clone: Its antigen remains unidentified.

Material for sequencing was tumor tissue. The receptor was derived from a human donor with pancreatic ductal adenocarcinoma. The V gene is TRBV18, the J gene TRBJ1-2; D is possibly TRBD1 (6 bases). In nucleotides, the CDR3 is TGTGCCAGCTCCGGAGGGGGTGTCTATGGCTACACCTTC. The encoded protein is CASSGGGVYGYTF.